The 8 T cell receptor beta chains listed next were all sequenced from one sample in a study of blood T cells in healthy people across ages. Primers used in a second PCR of roughly 6 to 11 cycles were a sample-barcoded 5' primer and a J-beta primer mix. Using its own MiXCR run on the 5' RACE reads, TCRdb lists one record per CDR3 protein. Here the sample spans about a million distinct CDR3 sequences, 35% to 40% being singletons. The source material was blood. The receptors were sampled from a man aged 18 to 29 in good health.

The sample holds a few counts of this clonotype. The chain links TRBV4-3 to TRBJ2-2; D possibly corresponds to TRBD2 (6 bases). CDR1 is LGHNA and CDR2 is YSLEER in the germline V gene. This CDR3 contains 18 residues. Trimming removed 1 base from V and 4 bases from J, with 19 bases in between. CDR3 amino acids: CASSQGYPRETSTGELFF. The CDR3 DNA sequence: TGCGCCAGCAGCCAAGGTTATCCCAGGGAGACTAGCACCGGGGAGCTGTTTTTT.

This clonotype occurred a few times. The J gene is TRBJ1-5, the V gene TRBV7-2; weak D call: TRBD1 (5 bases). CDR1 and CDR2 (germline): SGHTA, FQGNSA. This CDR3 region has 17 residues. The V end was cut by 1 base, the J end by 5 bases, with 18 bases between. The CDR3, as DNA: TGTGCCAGCAGCTTAGTAGGAGTAATAGCAGGGCATCAGCCCCAGCATTTT. It yields the protein CASSLVGVIAGHQPQHF.

This clonotype was counted a few times. This chain connects TRBV7-2 to TRBJ2-5; D call uncertain. The germline V gene has CDR1 SGHTA and CDR2 FQGNSA. The V end was cut by 1 base, the J end by 11 bases, with 14 bases between. The CDR3 runs to 13 residues. The CDR3 here is CASSLGGFNEQYF. CDR3 sequence (DNA): TGTGCCAGCAGCTTAGGGGGTTTTAATGAGCAGTACTTC.

Only a few counts were recorded for this clonotype. Given a much more abundant clone one base away, this may be a read error. The gene calls are TRBV10-3 and TRBJ2-1; 14 bases line up with TRBD2. The DNA end is more similar to TRBJ2-7, so the J call may be wrong. Germline values: CDR1 ENHRY, CDR2 SYGVKD. This CDR3 contains 15 residues. The CDR3 region has the DNA TGTGCCATCAGGACTAGCGGGGGGGCCTACAATGAGCAGTACTTC. Translating gives CAIRTSGGAYNEQYF.

This clonotype has a count of ten or more. The J gene is TRBJ2-5, the V gene TRBV29-1; D remains unclear. The CDR3 length is 15 residues. CDR1 and CDR2 (germline): SQVTM, ANQGSEA. V dropped 2 bases and J dropped 0 bases, with 13 bases sitting between them. The CDR3 reads CSVEWADRYQETQYF. In DNA form, the CDR3 reads TGCAGCGTTGAATGGGCGGACCGATACCAAGAGACCCAGTACTTC.

This clonotype was detected a few times. This chain links TRBV5-1 with TRBJ1-2; no firm D call. The germline gives CDR1 SGHRS, CDR2 YFSETQ. The CDR3 totals 14 residues. Trimming took 4 bases from V and 3 from J, leaving 13 bases between them. This chain's CDR3 is CASSQSTRDYGYTF. The CDR3 bases are TGCGCCAGCAGCCAAAGCACCCGGGACTATGGCTACACCTTC. Complete variable domain (other parts from reference TRBV5-1 and TRBJ1-2): KAGVTQTPRYLIKTRGQQVTLSCSPISGHRSVSWYQQTPGQGLQFLFEYFSETQRNKGNFPGRFSGRQFSNSRSEMNVSTLELGDSALYLCASSQSTRDYGYTFGSGTRLTVV.

The V call is TRBV20-1, the J call TRBJ2-3, with D tentatively TRBD1 or TRBD2 (5 bases each). From germline, CDR1 is DFQATT and CDR2 SNEGSKA (reference sequence). The CDR3 totals 12 residues. Here the CDR3 reads CAARMGADTQYF. In DNA, the CDR3 is TGCGCCGCCCGTATGGGGGCAGATACGCAGTATTTT.

This clonotype was picked up a small number of times. This chain links TRBV7-2 with TRBJ2-3; a possible D gene is TRBD2 (5 bases). Germline V lookup: CDR1 SGHTA, CDR2 FQGNSA. Trimming removed 5 bases from V and 8 bases from J, with 17 bases in between. This CDR3 has 14 amino acids. CDR3 sequence: CASSPSSGVRTQYF. CDR3 nucleotide sequence: TGTGCCAGCAGCCCATCCTCCGGGGTCCGTACGCAGTATTTT.